The rows below give T cell receptor beta chains drawn from one sample of a study of blood T cell repertoires in COVID-19. Profiling relied on immunoSEQ multiplex PCR, and the TCRdb table lists in-frame clones only, not all of them. The table has over 40,000 clones, 90% seen once. Sequencing was done on a sample of peripheral blood. These receptors all come from a man between 65 and 85 years old with acute or convalescent COVID-19. The CDR3 runs from the conserved cysteine through the conserved F or W. D genes are given only for firm matches. Clone size is given for some rows only: seen once, a few or many times, or a class if the clone is expanded.

v_gene: TRBV7-2; d_gene: NA; j_gene: TRBJ2-7; abundance: NA; CDR3aa: CASSPSTVYEQYF; CDR3nt: TGTGCCAGCAGCCCTAGCACAGTCTACGAGCAGTACTTC
v_gene: TRBV28; d_gene: TRBD1; j_gene: TRBJ1-1; abundance: NA; CDR3aa: CASRGQGAQDTEAFF; CDR3nt: TGTGCCTCAAGAGGACAGGGGGCTCAAGACACTGAAGCTTTCTTT
v_gene: TRBV7-2; d_gene: TRBD2; j_gene: TRBJ2-5; abundance: NA; CDR3aa: CASSLQGGRETQYF; CDR3nt: TGTGCCAGCAGCTTGCAGGGAGGGCGAGAGACCCAGTACTTC
v_gene: TRBV19; d_gene: TRBD1; j_gene: TRBJ1-4; abundance: NA; CDR3aa: CASNQDRGTTNEKLFF; CDR3nt: TGTGCCAGTAATCAGGACAGGGGGACAACTAATGAAAAACTGTTTTTT
v_gene: TRBV30; d_gene: TRBD1; j_gene: TRBJ1-2; abundance: NA; CDR3aa: CAWTIRTGNGYTF; CDR3nt: TGTGCCTGGACCATAAGGACAGGGAATGGCTACACCTTC
v_gene: TRBV30; d_gene: TRBD1; j_gene: TRBJ2-5; abundance: few; CDR3aa: CAWSAPGTAQETQYF; CDR3nt: TGTGCCTGGAGTGCCCCTGGGACAGCGCAAGAGACCCAGTACTTC
v_gene: TRBV9; d_gene: TRBD1; j_gene: TRBJ2-3; abundance: NA; CDR3aa: CASSVAGTGHTDTQYF; CDR3nt: TGTGCCAGCAGCGTAGCGGGGACAGGGCACACAGATACGCAGTATTTT
v_gene: TRBV2; d_gene: TRBD2; j_gene: TRBJ2-1; abundance: NA; CDR3aa: CASSGTSGGYNEQFF; CDR3nt: TGTGCCAGCAGTGGGACTAGCGGGGGTTACAATGAGCAGTTCTTC
v_gene: TRBV19; d_gene: NA; j_gene: TRBJ1-6; abundance: NA; CDR3aa: CASSIAWTLQNSPLHF; CDR3nt: TGTGCCAGTAGTATAGCCTGGACTCTTCAAAATTCACCCCTCCACTTT
v_gene: TRBV5-1; d_gene: NA; j_gene: TRBJ1-1; abundance: NA; CDR3aa: CASSSAGGRNTEAFF; CDR3nt: TGCGCCAGCAGCAGTGCCGGGGGGCGGAACACTGAAGCTTTCTTT
v_gene: TRBV24-1; d_gene: TRBD1; j_gene: TRBJ1-5; abundance: NA; CDR3aa: CATSDLSNRGERIGNQPQHF; CDR3nt: TGTGCCACCAGTGATTTGTCTAACAGGGGTGAGAGAATCGGGAATCAGCCCCAGCATTTT
v_gene: TRBV6-2/TRBV6-3; d_gene: TRBD1; j_gene: TRBJ2-7; abundance: once; CDR3aa: CASSYRGGLYEQYF; CDR3nt: TGTGCCAGCAGTTATCGAGGGGGCTTATACGAGCAGTACTTC
v_gene: TRBV2; d_gene: NA; j_gene: TRBJ1-6; abundance: once; CDR3aa: CASSDSGLYNSPLHF; CDR3nt: TGTGCCAGCAGTGACTCAGGGCTTTATAATTCACCCCTCCACTTT
v_gene: TRBV7-8; d_gene: NA; j_gene: TRBJ2-2; abundance: NA; CDR3aa: CASSLDGYGTGELFF; CDR3nt: TGTGCCAGCAGCTTAGACGGGTACGGCACCGGGGAGCTGTTTTTT
v_gene: TRBV5-1; d_gene: NA; j_gene: TRBJ2-3; abundance: NA; CDR3aa: CASSLTGYDTQYF; CDR3nt: TGCGCCAGCAGCTTGACAGGGTATGATACGCAGTATTTT
v_gene: TRBV25-1; d_gene: TRBD1; j_gene: TRBJ2-3; abundance: NA; CDR3aa: CASTKTGTGTFPDTQYF; CDR3nt: TGTGCCAGCACCAAAACCGGGACAGGGACTTTCCCAGATACGCAGTATTTT
v_gene: TRBV3-1/TRBV3-2; d_gene: NA; j_gene: TRBJ2-3; abundance: NA; CDR3aa: CASSPFPSGGYRDTQYF; CDR3nt: TGTGCCAGCAGCCCGTTCCCCAGTGGGGGGTATAGGGATACGCAGTATTTT
v_gene: TRBV12-3/TRBV12-4; d_gene: NA; j_gene: TRBJ2-2; abundance: NA; CDR3aa: CASRRDTTGELFF; CDR3nt: TGTGCCAGCAGGAGGGACACCACCGGGGAGCTGTTTTTT
v_gene: TRBV28; d_gene: TRBD1; j_gene: TRBJ2-7; abundance: NA; CDR3aa: CASSTGVPAYEQYF; CDR3nt: TGTGCCAGCAGTACAGGGGTCCCTGCCTACGAGCAGTACTTC
v_gene: TRBV11-1; d_gene: NA; j_gene: TRBJ2-1; abundance: NA; CDR3aa: CASSLAPSNEQFF; CDR3nt: TGTGCCAGCAGCTTAGCCCCTAGCAATGAGCAGTTCTTC
v_gene: TRBV19; d_gene: TRBD1; j_gene: TRBJ2-3; abundance: NA; CDR3aa: CASSTQTGGSGTDTQYF; CDR3nt: TGTGCCAGTAGTACTCAAACAGGGGGATCTGGCACAGATACGCAGTATTTT
v_gene: TRBV11-2; d_gene: TRBD1; j_gene: TRBJ1-2; abundance: NA; CDR3aa: CASSQGVGGYTF; CDR3nt: TGTGCCAGCAGCCAGGGGGTCGGGGGCTACACCTTC
v_gene: TRBV9; d_gene: NA; j_gene: TRBJ2-2; abundance: NA; CDR3aa: CASSVITAGELFF; CDR3nt: TGTGCCAGCAGCGTAATCACGGCCGGGGAGCTGTTTTTT
v_gene: TRBV12-5; d_gene: TRBD1; j_gene: TRBJ2-2; abundance: NA; CDR3aa: CASGLGQGYNGELFF; CDR3nt: TGTGCTAGTGGTTTGGGACAGGGGTACAACGGGGAGCTGTTTTTT
v_gene: TRBV5-8; d_gene: NA; j_gene: TRBJ2-7; abundance: NA; CDR3aa: CASSRTFPSYEQYF; CDR3nt: TGTGCCAGCAGCCGGACATTTCCAAGCTACGAGCAGTACTTC
v_gene: TRBV5-1; d_gene: TRBD1; j_gene: TRBJ2-2; abundance: NA; CDR3aa: CASSLGPGQVNTGELFF; CDR3nt: TGCGCCAGCAGTTTGGGCCCGGGACAGGTGAACACCGGGGAGCTGTTTTTT
v_gene: TRBV21-1; d_gene: NA; j_gene: TRBJ2-1; abundance: NA; CDR3aa: CASSKECGRTRGYNEQFF; CDR3nt: TGTGCCAGCAGCAAAGAATGTGGCAGGACTAGGGGGTACAATGAGCAGTTCTTC
v_gene: TRBV9; d_gene: TRBD1; j_gene: TRBJ1-2; abundance: NA; CDR3aa: CASSPQGTGYGYTF; CDR3nt: TGTGCCAGCAGCCCCCAGGGGACAGGCTATGGCTACACCTTC
v_gene: TRBV19; d_gene: NA; j_gene: TRBJ1-5; abundance: few; CDR3aa: CASRTSWAQPQHF; CDR3nt: TGTGCCAGTAGGACAAGCTGGGCACAGCCCCAGCATTTT
v_gene: TRBV4-2; d_gene: NA; j_gene: TRBJ1-2; abundance: NA; CDR3aa: CASSQPLAGTYGYTF; CDR3nt: TGTGCCAGCAGCCAACCCTTGGCAGGAACCTATGGCTACACCTTC
v_gene: TRBV9; d_gene: TRBD1; j_gene: TRBJ2-5; abundance: NA; CDR3aa: CASSASPQGNQETQYF; CDR3nt: TGTGCCAGCAGCGCTAGCCCACAGGGGAACCAAGAGACCCAGTACTTC
v_gene: TRBV19; d_gene: NA; j_gene: TRBJ1-2; abundance: NA; CDR3aa: CASSISNRPNYGYTF; CDR3nt: TGTGCCAGTAGTATCAGTAACAGACCTAACTATGGCTACACCTTC
v_gene: TRBV7-2; d_gene: NA; j_gene: TRBJ2-6; abundance: NA; CDR3aa: CASSFQGASSGANVLTF; CDR3nt: TGTGCCAGCAGCTTCCAGGGTGCCAGCTCTGGGGCCAACGTCCTGACTTTC
v_gene: TRBV27; d_gene: TRBD1; j_gene: TRBJ2-7; abundance: NA; CDR3aa: CASSPGTGDYEQYF; CDR3nt: TGTGCCAGCAGTCCAGGGACAGGAGACTACGAGCAGTACTTC